Shown below are 13 T cell receptor beta chains from a single sample sequenced in a study of a mutant IDH1 vaccine in newly diagnosed glioma. Assay used: immunoSEQ multiplex PCR; TCRdb lists only in-frame clones, some missing. The table has some 51,000 clones, 78% seen once. Time point noted: week 5, during vaccination. With topical imiquimod, each dose of the vaccine consisted of 300 ug of mutant IDH1 20-mer peptide. Antigens of these TCRs are unknown. The source material was PBMCs, sampled from a glioma patient whose treatment included an IDH1 peptide vaccine. These receptors originate from a woman aged 40 to 49 with glioma.

The chain links TRBV27 to TRBJ1-2, with a weak D call TRBD1 (6 bases). Germline V gene data show CDR1 as MNHEY and CDR2 as SMNVEV (reference sequence). V was pared by 3 bases and J by 2 bases, with 16 bases between. This CDR3 comprises 16 residues. CDR3 in DNA: TGTGCCAGCAGTTTGGGGGCGGGCAGGACGAACTATGGCTACACCTTC. Its protein product is CASSLGAGRTNYGYTF.

V is TRBV18 and J is TRBJ2-3; D gene uncertain. The germline V gene encodes CDR1 KGHSH and CDR2 LQKENI. V lost 2 bases and J lost 0, with 9 bases in between. The CDR3 has 15 residues. The CDR3 nucleotides are TGTGCCAGCTCACCAGAGGCAACTAGCACAGATACGCAGTATTTT. Its protein is CASSPEATSTDTQYF.

The chain is built from TRBV12-5 and TRBJ2-3, with D maybe TRBD2 (6 bases). Germline V CDR1 and CDR2: LGHNT, FRNRAP. The CDR3 is made up of 19 amino acids. Trimming cost V 5 bases and J 2 bases, with 26 bases left between them. The CDR3 region is CASGARLSGSQQHTDTQYF. DNA of the CDR3: TGTGCTAGTGGTGCTCGACTGAGCGGGTCTCAACAACACACAGATACGCAGTATTTT.

The V gene is TRBV25-1, the J gene TRBJ2-5; TRBD2 matches at 10 bases. The junction had 7 bases not matched to a gene; V was cut back by 3 bases and J by 0 bases. The germline V gene has CDR1 MGHDK and CDR2 SYGVNS. CDR3 size: 17 residues. This chain's CDR3 is CASSEPSSGGYQETQYF. The CDR3 DNA follows: TGTGCCAGCAGTGAGCCTTCTAGCGGGGGATACCAAGAGACCCAGTACTTC.

V usage is TRBV5-8 and J usage is TRBJ1-1; D remains unclear. The germline V and J ends were trimmed by 5 bases and 6 bases, with 20 bases remaining between them. The CDR3 is made up of 15 amino acids. Germline lookup yields CDR1 SGHTS and CDR2 YDEGEE. The DNA of the CDR3 is TGTGCCAGCAGTTCGCCCACCTCACCGTTGGCTGAAGCTTTCTTT. It translates to CASSSPTSPLAEAFF.

The rearrangement links TRBV5-4 to TRBJ1-2, with D possibly matching TRBD1 (6 bases). The CDR3 runs 15 residues. The germline CDR1 and CDR2 sequences are SGHNT and YYREEE (reference sequence). Deletions cut 3 bases from V and 1 base from J, with 13 bases between. The CDR3 bases are TGTGCCAGCAGCTCGGGGACAACCCTTAACTATGGCTACACCTTC. It codes for CASSSGTTLNYGYTF.

Concerning this clone itself: The same CDR3 arises from other DNA sequences in this sample as well. The chain links TRBV18 to TRBJ1-1; no reliable D call. Germline CDR1 is KGHSH and CDR2 is LQKENI. The CDR3 is 13 residues long. Trimming cost V 3 bases and J 1 base, with 6 bases left between them. CDR3 region: CASSPMANTEAFF. The DNA of the CDR3 is TGTGCCAGCTCACCGATGGCGAACACTGAAGCTTTCTTT.

The chain is built from TRBV7-9 and TRBJ1-1, with D perhaps matching TRBD1 (6 bases). From germline, CDR1 is SEHNR and CDR2 FQNEAQ (reference sequence). This CDR3 is built from 16 residues. Trimming removed 1 base at V and 5 bases at J, with 17 bases between. The CDR3: CASSLVGRGTGTEAFF. CDR3 DNA sequence: TGTGCCAGCAGCTTAGTAGGCAGGGGAACCGGGACTGAAGCTTTCTTT.

This chain uses TRBV29-1 with TRBJ2-7; D is perhaps TRBD1 (6 bases). V was cut by 7 bases and J by 0 bases, with 16 bases left in between. The germline V gene encodes CDR1 SQVTM and CDR2 ANQGSEA. This CDR3 is built from 14 residues. CDR3 in amino acids: CSALGQPFSYEQYF. The DNA of the CDR3 is TGCAGCGCGCTCGGACAGCCTTTCTCCTACGAGCAGTACTTC.

The J gene is TRBJ2-6, the V gene TRBV9; D possibly matches TRBD1 or TRBD2 (5 bases each). With 1 base removed from V and 0 bases from J, the gap between germline ends came to 14 bases. Germline V lookup: CDR1 SGDLS, CDR2 YYNGEE. The CDR3 loop spans 18 amino acids. CDR3 bases: TGTGCCAGCAGCGTATGGTCTGGGACCCTCTCTGGGGCCAACGTCCTGACTTTC. It is translated as CASSVWSGTLSGANVLTF.

The sample holds a few counts of this clone. The gene calls are TRBV6-1 and TRBJ2-5; D not certain. From germline, CDR1 is MNHNS and CDR2 SASEGT. Trimming took 5 bases from V and 2 from J, leaving 6 bases between them. The length of the CDR3 is 12 residues. The CDR3 DNA is TGTGCCAGCAGTAGGCAACAAGAGACCCAGTACTTC. It yields the protein CASSRQQETQYF.

The chain employs TRBV11-2 and TRBJ1-5; no reliable D call. The length of the CDR3 is 15 residues. The germline V gene encodes CDR1 SGHAT and CDR2 FQNNGV. Between the trimmed V and J ends, which lost 1 base and 3 bases, there was a span of 10 bases. CDR3 sequence reads: CASSLGIGSNQPQHF. As DNA, the CDR3 is TGTGCCAGCAGCTTAGGGATAGGTTCCAATCAGCCCCAGCATTTT.

The chain couples TRBV6-5 to TRBJ2-7, with no clear D. The germline gives CDR1 MNHEY, CDR2 SVGAGI. Trimming removed 0 bases at V and 2 bases at J, with 8 bases between. The CDR3 consists of 14 residues. In DNA, the CDR3 is TGTGCCAGCAGTTACTCCGATCTGGCCTACGAGCAGTACTTC. Protein sequence: CASSYSDLAYEQYF.